A selection of T cell receptor beta chains follows, all from one sample in a study of T-cell reconstitution after alpha-beta-depleted transplantation in children. MiXCR, run by TCRdb on the PCR reads, gives a single entry per CDR3 protein. The table has approximately 500,000 distinct CDR3 sequences, over 9.5% seen once; the top ten hold 2%. The sample was PBMCs, taken before TCRalphabeta/CD19-depleted stem cell transplant. All receptors derive from a child aged 2 to 9 with inherited bone marrow failure, due to receive a stem cell transplant. Both conserved end residues are part of each CDR3. The order of the fields is D gene, clone size, V gene, J gene, CDR3 protein, CDR3 DNA. D genes are given only for firm matches. Size is omitted from some rows. Given values are once, few, many or a class for expanded clones.

D: .; size: many; V: TRBV18; J: TRBJ1-6; CDR3: CASSPKEGYNSPLHF; DNA: TGTGCCAGCTCACCGAAGGAAGGCTATAATTCACCCCTCCACTTT
D: TRBD2; size: many; V: TRBV7-8; J: TRBJ2-6; CDR3: CASSLARRLAGGGANVLTF; DNA: TGTGCCAGCAGCTTAGCTCGTCGGCTAGCGGGAGGTGGGGCCAACGTCCTGACTTTC
D: .; size: .; V: TRBV18; J: TRBJ2-1; CDR3: CASSPGLYAGGHNEQFF; DNA: TGTGCCAGCTCACCCGGTTTGTACGCAGGGGGGCACAATGAGCAGTTCTTC
D: .; size: many; V: TRBV7-7; J: TRBJ2-5; CDR3: CASSLDSGVQETQYF; DNA: TGTGCCAGCAGCTTAGATTCAGGGGTCCAAGAGACCCAGTACTTC
D: .; size: many; V: TRBV20-1; J: TRBJ1-1; CDR3: CSAERTGQAFF; DNA: TGCAGTGCCGAGAGGACGGGTCAAGCTTTCTTT
D: .; size: many; V: TRBV4-1; J: TRBJ2-7; CDR3: CASSQPGTYYEQYF; DNA: TGCGCCAGCAGCCAACCCGGGACTTACTACGAGCAGTACTTC
D: .; size: many; V: TRBV25-1; J: TRBJ1-2; CDR3: CASSESARAFSF; DNA: TGTGCCAGCAGTGAATCGGCCAGGGCCTTCTCCTTC
D: .; size: many; V: TRBV2; J: TRBJ2-7; CDR3: CASRVARGHSYEQYF; DNA: TGTGCCAGCAGGGTGGCTAGAGGGCACTCGTACGAGCAGTACTTC
D: .; size: few; V: TRBV27; J: TRBJ2-7; CDR3: CASSLRDATYEQYF; DNA: TGTGCCAGCAGTTTGCGGGACGCCACCTACGAGCAGTACTTC
D: .; size: many; V: TRBV11-2; J: TRBJ2-1; CDR3: CASTPDMSSYNEQFF; DNA: TGTGCCAGCACCCCAGACATGAGCTCCTACAATGAGCAGTTCTTC
D: .; size: few; V: TRBV27; J: TRBJ2-1; CDR3: CASSFTPNEQFF; DNA: TGTGCCAGCAGTTTCACTCCCAATGAGCAGTTCTTC
D: TRBD1; size: .; V: TRBV7-9; J: TRBJ2-1; CDR3: CASSISGTVSNEQFF; DNA: TGTGCCAGCAGCATATCCGGGACAGTCTCCAATGAGCAGTTCTTC
D: TRBD2; size: many; V: TRBV29-1; J: TRBJ2-2; CDR3: CSVGSGISGELFF; DNA: TGCAGCGTTGGCAGCGGGATAAGCGGGGAGCTGTTTTTT
D: .; size: many; V: TRBV5-1; J: TRBJ2-2; CDR3: CASSLVVFGDDPTGELFF; DNA: TGCGCCAGCAGCTTGGTCGTTTTCGGGGACGACCCCACCGGGGAGCTGTTTTTT
D: TRBD2; size: many; V: TRBV30; J: TRBJ2-1; CDR3: CAWKRDPIEQFF; DNA: TGTGCCTGGAAGCGGGATCCGATTGAGCAGTTCTTC
D: .; size: .; V: TRBV4-3; J: TRBJ2-7; CDR3: CASSQGYSGTYEQYF; DNA: TGCGCCAGCAGCCAAGGGTACAGCGGAACCTACGAGCAGTACTTC
D: .; size: many; V: TRBV27; J: TRBJ2-1; CDR3: CASSLSGGYNEQFF; DNA: TGTGCCAGCAGTTTATCGGGGGGATACAATGAGCAGTTCTTC
D: .; size: many; V: TRBV12-3/TRBV12-4; J: TRBJ2-2; CDR3: CATSLGPGELFF; DNA: TGTGCGACCAGTCTTGGCCCCGGGGAGCTGTTTTTT
D: TRBD1; size: many; V: TRBV28; J: TRBJ2-7; CDR3: CASSRTPGQRYEQYF; DNA: TGTGCCAGCAGTAGAACGCCGGGACAGCGTTACGAGCAGTACTTC
D: .; size: many; V: TRBV28; J: TRBJ2-1; CDR3: CASSLRGGSSYNEQFF; DNA: TGTGCCAGCAGTTTAAGGGGTGGGAGCTCCTACAATGAGCAGTTCTTC
D: TRBD2; size: many; V: TRBV19; J: TRBJ2-3; CDR3: CASKEAGGLPDTQYF; DNA: TGTGCCAGTAAGGAGGCGGGAGGGCTACCGGATACGCAGTATTTT
D: TRBD2; size: many; V: TRBV13; J: TRBJ2-5; CDR3: CASTILAGGQTQYF; DNA: TGTGCCAGCACCATACTAGCGGGAGGTCAGACCCAGTACTTC
D: .; size: many; V: TRBV28; J: TRBJ1-2; CDR3: CASRPGTEGYTF; DNA: TGTGCCAGCAGACCCGGGACGGAAGGCTACACCTTC
D: .; size: many; V: TRBV12-3/TRBV12-4; J: TRBJ2-1; CDR3: CASSFSGRGYNEQFF; DNA: TGTGCCAGCAGTTTCAGTGGGAGAGGATACAATGAGCAGTTCTTC
D: .; size: many; V: TRBV12-3/TRBV12-4; J: TRBJ2-1; CDR3: CASSLLPPDNEQFF; DNA: TGTGCCAGCAGTTTGCTCCCCCCCGATAATGAGCAGTTCTTC
D: TRBD2; size: many; V: TRBV19; J: TRBJ2-2; CDR3: CASSIGGRGSGELFF; DNA: TGTGCCAGTAGTATAGGCGGGAGGGGATCCGGGGAGCTGTTTTTT
D: TRBD2; size: many; V: TRBV10-3; J: TRBJ2-3; CDR3: CAISESGLAGGTDTQYF; DNA: TGTGCCATCAGTGAGTCGGGACTAGCGGGGGGCACAGATACGCAGTATTTT
D: .; size: many; V: TRBV5-1; J: TRBJ2-3; CDR3: CASSLPGRDTQYF; DNA: TGCGCCAGCAGCTTACCTGGTAGGGATACGCAGTATTTT
D: .; size: many; V: TRBV11-3; J: TRBJ2-7; CDR3: CASSSQLIGLENLKYEYEQYF; DNA: TGTGCCAGCAGCTCTCAGCTCATCGGGCTAGAAAACCTTAAATACGAATACGAGCAGTACTTC
D: .; size: few; V: TRBV19; J: TRBJ2-1; CDR3: CASSTDTGSSYNEQFF; DNA: TGTGCCAGTAGTACCGACACAGGGAGCTCCTACAATGAGCAGTTCTTC
D: TRBD1; size: .; V: TRBV12-3/TRBV12-4; J: TRBJ1-2; CDR3: CASTLDRAVTLGTNYGYTF; DNA: TGTGCCAGCACCCTAGACAGGGCGGTAACCCTTGGGACTAACTATGGCTACACCTTC
D: .; size: .; V: TRBV7-8; J: TRBJ2-3; CDR3: CASRSGFYSRDTQYF; DNA: TGTGCCAGCAGGTCGGGCTTCTATTCGAGAGATACGCAGTATTTT
D: .; size: few; V: TRBV10-3; J: TRBJ2-7; CDR3: CAISESRSSSYEQYF; DNA: TGTGCCATCAGTGAGTCGAGGTCTAGCTCCTACGAGCAGTACTTC
D: TRBD1; size: many; V: TRBV24-1; J: TRBJ1-1; CDR3: CATSDSRTGNTEAFF; DNA: TGTGCCACCAGTGATTCCCGGACAGGGAACACTGAAGCTTTCTTT
D: .; size: many; V: TRBV5-4; J: TRBJ2-7; CDR3: CASSPGGLSGSYEQYF; DNA: TGTGCCAGCAGCCCTGGAGGGCTTAGCGGATCCTACGAGCAGTACTTC
D: .; size: many; V: TRBV29-1; J: TRBJ2-7; CDR3: CSVRNTYEQYF; DNA: TGCAGCGTTCGTAACACCTACGAGCAGTACTTC
D: TRBD2; size: many; V: TRBV5-5; J: TRBJ2-3; CDR3: CASSGRLAGPYTDTQYF; DNA: TGTGCCAGCAGCGGACGATTAGCGGGACCCTACACAGATACGCAGTATTTT
D: TRBD2; size: many; V: TRBV28; J: TRBJ2-1; CDR3: CASKPTSGIYNEQFF; DNA: TGTGCCAGCAAACCGACTAGCGGTATCTACAATGAGCAGTTCTTC
D: .; size: many; V: TRBV7-9; J: TRBJ2-5; CDR3: CASMQGFQETQYF; DNA: TGTGCCAGCATGCAAGGGTTCCAAGAGACCCAGTACTTC
D: TRBD1; size: few; V: TRBV9; J: TRBJ1-2; CDR3: CASSDRLKGQGSYGYTF; DNA: TGTGCCAGCAGCGACCGTCTGAAAGGACAGGGGTCCTATGGCTACACCTTC
D: TRBD2; size: many; V: TRBV5-1; J: TRBJ2-3; CDR3: CASSPGLAGVDTQYF; DNA: TGCGCCAGCAGCCCGGGACTAGCGGGAGTAGATACGCAGTATTTT
D: TRBD1; size: .; V: TRBV4-3; J: TRBJ2-3; CDR3: CASRRDRGPHF; DNA: TGCGCCAGCAGACGGGACAGGGGGCCCCATTTT
D: TRBD1; size: many; V: TRBV20-1; J: TRBJ1-2; CDR3: CSARTGSDYGYTF; DNA: TGCAGTGCCCGGACAGGGTCGGACTATGGCTACACCTTC